Listed here are 18 T cell receptor beta chains from one sample, sequenced in a study of blood T cell repertoires in COVID-19 (dated by TCRdb to 2019 to 2021). The protocol used for the library was the immunoSEQ multiplex PCR assay. This is the immuneACCESS table as TCRdb keeps it, with only in-frame sequences that have V and J called. A part of the clones is gone; compared with another copy, unresolved V genes explain less than half, and the rest is unexplained. This sample has around 250,000 clones in its table, and 82% of those were observed once. In total, the top ten clones hold over 4% of the sample. Sequenced input: PBMCs or T cells enriched from blood (not recorded which). These receptors were taken from a man aged 35-49 years who had been exposed to COVID-19.

The chain couples TRBV5-1 to TRBJ2-7; 13 bases are shared with TRBD2. Losses at the gene ends were 1 base for V and 8 bases for J; bases not matched to a gene: 6. CDR3 length: 15 residues. Germline V gene lookup returns CDR1 SGHRS and CDR2 YFSETQ. The CDR3 bases are TGCGCCAGCAGCTTGCGCGGACTAGCGGGAGACAAGCAGTACTTC. It yields the protein CASSLRGLAGDKQYF.

The genes are TRBV19 and TRBJ2-6, with unresolved D. The CDR3 covers 17 residues. Trimming shortened V by 4 bases and J by 0 bases, and 13 bases separated the two germline ends. The germline V gene encodes CDR1 LNHDA and CDR2 SQIVND (reference sequence). The CDR3: CASSRQPTFSGANVLTF. The CDR3 DNA reads as TGTGCCAGTAGTAGGCAACCCACATTCTCTGGGGCCAACGTCCTGACTTTC.

The chain employs TRBV10-3 and TRBJ2-2, with 8 bases that match TRBD2. V lost 4 bases, J lost 0 bases, and 4 bases stayed unmatched. CDR1 is ENHRY, CDR2 SYGVKD, per germline. This CDR3 comprises 16 residues. For the CDR3, the DNA is TGTGCCATCAGTGGTAGCGGGGCCGCGAACACCGGGGAGCTGTTTTTT. It specifies CAISGSGAANTGELFF.

The chain links TRBV27 to TRBJ2-7; weak D call: TRBD2 (7 bases). The germline V gene has CDR1 MNHEY and CDR2 SMNVEV (reference sequence). The CDR3 runs to 17 residues. The V end lost 5 bases, the J end lost 2 bases, and 22 bases lay between the germline ends. Here the CDR3 DNA reads TGTGCCAGCAGTCGCGGGGGCGCCACACAGGGAGCCTACGAGCAGTACTTC. Amino acids: CASSRGGATQGAYEQYF.

This chain joins TRBV19 and TRBJ2-3; a possible D gene is TRBD2 (6 bases). This CDR3 region has 12 residues. V was trimmed by 11 bases and J by 1 base, leaving 10 bases between them. Germline V lookup: CDR1 LNHDA, CDR2 SQIVND (reference sequence). CDR3 sequence reads: CASAGRTDTQYF. CDR3 sequence (DNA): TGTGCCTCAGCGGGCCGCACAGATACGCAGTATTTT.

This sequence joins TRBV7-2 and TRBJ2-2; 8 nucleotides line up with TRBD2. The CDR3 has 13 residues. From germline, CDR1 is SGHTA and CDR2 FQGNSA. The V gene end was trimmed by 3 bases and the J gene end by 7 bases; junction bases not matched to a gene: 1. The CDR3 coding sequence is TGTGCCAGCAGCTTTACTAGCGGCGGGGAGCTGTTTTTT. Translating it yields CASSFTSGGELFF.

This clone was seen a single time. The chain has TRBV5-4 and TRBJ1-5, with D perhaps matching TRBD1 (6 bases). With 2 bases removed from V and 0 bases from J, the gap between germline ends came to 6 bases. CDR3 length equals 14 residues. The germline V gene encodes CDR1 SGHNT and CDR2 YYREEE (reference sequence). The DNA for the CDR3 is TGTGCCAGCAGCTTCAGGGGTAGCAATCAGCCCCAGCATTTT. It encodes CASSFRGSNQPQHF.

The gene calls are TRBV9 and TRBJ1-4, with D possibly matching TRBD1 (6 bases). The CDR3 spans 17 residues. CDR1 and CDR2 from the germline V gene are SGDLS and YYNGEE. The ends were cut back, 1 base at V and 4 bases at J, with 17 bases in the middle. CDR3 in DNA: TGTGCCAGCAGCGTAAGCCCCATGGGAGGGGGTAATGAAAAACTGTTTTTT. This sequence encodes CASSVSPMGGGNEKLFF.

This chain links TRBV7-3 with TRBJ2-1; 9 nucleotides match TRBD1. Germline V CDR1 and CDR2: SGHTA, FQGTGA. The CDR3 runs to 16 residues. The ends lost 4 bases at V and 2 bases at J; junction bases unmatched: 6. CDR3 sequence (DNA): TGTGCCAGCAGCTATGCCGGGACAGGGACCTACAATGAGCAGTTCTTC. Its translation is CASSYAGTGTYNEQFF.

This clone showed up just a few times. The genes are TRBV5-5 and TRBJ1-6; D unresolved. Trimming removed 1 base at V and 0 bases at J, with 11 bases between. The CDR3 runs 17 residues. The germline V gene encodes CDR1 SGHKS and CDR2 YYEKEE (reference sequence). Here the CDR3 DNA reads TGTGCCAGCAGCTTGAGCTCGGGTTTCTCCTATAATTCACCCCTCCACTTT. This translates into CASSLSSGFSYNSPLHF. Full variable domain (missing parts from reference TRBV5-5 and TRBJ1-6): DAGVTQSPTHLIKTRGQQVTLRCSPISGHKSVSWYQQVLGQGPQFIFQYYEKEERGRGNFPDRFSARQFPNYSSELNVNALLLGDSALYLCASSLSSGFSYNSPLHFGNGTRLTVT.

V and J are TRBV11-3 and TRBJ2-1; tentative D call: TRBD2 (7 bases). In germline, CDR1 is SGHNT, CDR2 YENEEA. Trimming removed 1 base at V and 2 bases at J, with 15 bases between. This CDR3 is built from 17 residues. The CDR3 reads CASSLGNRGGTYNEQFF. Here the CDR3 DNA reads TGTGCCAGCAGCTTAGGGAACCGCGGGGGCACCTACAATGAGCAGTTCTTC.

The chain is built from TRBV5-4 and TRBJ2-3; possible D gene TRBD2, 6 bases. The CDR3 contains 17 residues. Trimming took off 0 bases at V and 8 bases at J, with 22 bases between the two ends. The V gene's germline CDR1 is SGHNT and CDR2 YYREEE (reference sequence). In nucleotides, the CDR3 is TGTGCCAGCAGCTTGGGGGCAATGGTGGGAGGTGGCGGTACGCAGTATTTT. Its translation is CASSLGAMVGGGGTQYF. The whole variable domain, filled in from reference TRBV5-4 and TRBJ2-3, reads ETGVTQSPTHLIKTRGQQVTLRCSSQSGHNTVSWYQQALGQGPQFIFQYYREEENGRGNFPPRFSGLQFPNYSSELNVNALELDDSALYLCASSLGAMVGGGGTQYFGPGTRLTVL.

For the CDR3, the DNA is TGTGCCAGCAGCTCCCAGAAGGGGCTCACCGGGGAGCTGTTTTTT. Protein: CASSSQKGLTGELFF. The chain is built from TRBV7-8 and TRBJ2-2, with a possible D match to TRBD1 (5 bases). V was clipped by 4 bases and J by 4 bases, with 13 bases between them. Germline V gene lookup returns CDR1 SGHVS and CDR2 FQNEAQ. The CDR3 is made up of 15 amino acids.

The rearrangement links TRBV12-5 to TRBJ2-3; 8 positions match TRBD2. CDR1 is LGHNT and CDR2 is FRNRAP in the germline V gene. J was trimmed by 2 bases and V by 4 bases; bases with no gene match: 5. CDR3 size: 15 residues. The DNA of the CDR3 is TGTGCTAGTGGTTGGGGGACTAGGAACACAGATACGCAGTATTTT. Protein product: CASGWGTRNTDTQYF.

The V gene is TRBV27, the J gene TRBJ2-5; TRBD2 agrees at 10 bases. Germline V gene sequence: CDR1 MNHEY, CDR2 SMNVEV (reference sequence). V lost 8 bases and J lost 7; bases outside the gene matches: 7. The CDR3 has 13 amino acids. The CDR3 reads CASAASGRMTQYF. In DNA form, the CDR3 reads TGTGCCAGCGCGGCTAGCGGGAGAATGACCCAGTACTTC.

The V and J genes are TRBV7-8 and TRBJ1-5; no definite D call. This CDR3 spans 15 amino acids. V was cut by 5 bases and J by 9 bases, with 20 bases left in between. The germline gives CDR1 SGHVS, CDR2 FQNEAQ. In nucleotides, the CDR3 is TGTGCCAGCAGCGTGGGCCCCGAACATGGGTGGCCCCAGCATTTT. This encodes CASSVGPEHGWPQHF.

Concerning this clone itself: This sample includes further DNA sequences coding for the same CDR3. This chain connects TRBV12-3 or TRBV12-4 to TRBJ2-1; the D is unclear. The CDR3 length is 10 residues. V lost 5 bases to trimming and J lost 7 bases, with 3 bases between them. The DNA for the CDR3 is TGTGCCAGCAGTCTGAATGAGCAGTTCTTC. Translation: CASSLNEQFF.

V usage is TRBV14 and J usage is TRBJ1-1; TRBD1 matches 7 bases. V trimming: 4 bases; J trimming: 8 bases; junction bases outside the gene matches: 10. The germline gives CDR1 SGHDN, CDR2 FVKESK. This CDR3 is built from 14 residues. The CDR3 region has the DNA TGTGCCAGCAGCCCTCGGACAGGCCTGGTGGAAGCTTTCTTT. This translates into CASSPRTGLVEAFF.